A selection of T cell receptor beta chains follows, all from one sample in a study of blood T cell repertoires in COVID-19. Method: immunoSEQ multiplex PCR; TCRdb's copy keeps in-frame clones and lacks some. The profile covers about 130,000 clones, with about 85% appearing a single time and roughly 30% taken by the ten largest. The sequenced sample consisted of peripheral blood. All receptors derive from a woman older than 75 with acute or convalescent COVID-19. Both conserved end residues are part of each CDR3.

J: TRBJ1-5; V: TRBV23-1; CDR3: CASSHIGPSDQPQHF
J: TRBJ2-2; V: TRBV9; CDR3: CASSVLREGTGELFF
J: TRBJ2-1; V: TRBV3-1/TRBV3-2; CDR3: CASSLHGAGSSYNEQFF
J: TRBJ2-3; V: TRBV5-1; CDR3: CASSLRTSGDGDTQYF
J: TRBJ1-4; V: TRBV21-1; CDR3: CASRGVGGSTNEKLFF
J: TRBJ1-2; V: TRBV6-4; CDR3: CASSPGQGGFYGYTF
J: TRBJ1-4; V: TRBV29-1; CDR3: CTVGTGSSNEKLFF
J: TRBJ2-1; V: TRBV3-1/TRBV3-2; CDR3: CASSQARNEQFF
J: TRBJ2-2; V: TRBV5-1; CDR3: CASSLAGAGGFTGELFF
J: TRBJ2-2; V: TRBV5-5; CDR3: CASSLAGTNTGELFF
J: TRBJ1-5; V: TRBV4-2; CDR3: CASSQDRGGKWQPQHF
J: TRBJ2-5; V: TRBV2; CDR3: CASSEFGQGMETQYF
J: TRBJ1-6; V: TRBV5-8; CDR3: CASSSYRDSSPLHF
J: TRBJ1-1; V: TRBV28; CDR3: CASSLQGRDTEAFF
J: TRBJ1-1; V: TRBV3-1/TRBV3-2; CDR3: CASSQDLAGIEAFF
J: TRBJ2-1; V: TRBV21-1; CDR3: CASSKGSGYNEQFF
J: TRBJ2-7; V: TRBV5-1; CDR3: CASTLTGTDEQYF
J: TRBJ2-5; V: TRBV15; CDR3: CATRAGAIQETQYF
J: TRBJ2-1; V: TRBV13; CDR3: CASSQGPGQIVRNEQFF
J: TRBJ1-1; V: TRBV9; CDR3: CASSVEKGTEAFF
J: TRBJ1-2; V: TRBV11-2; CDR3: CASSLNGGGGYTF
J: TRBJ2-2; V: TRBV11-2; CDR3: CASSLLNRGVTGELFF
J: TRBJ1-1; V: TRBV7-9; CDR3: CASSPPPGGTEAFF
J: TRBJ2-5; V: TRBV7-2; CDR3: CASSLVAGAETQYF
J: TRBJ2-7; V: TRBV6-6; CDR3: CASSYQDSLAYEQYF
J: TRBJ1-2; V: TRBV18; CDR3: CASSPARTGDYGYTF
J: TRBJ2-3; V: TRBV5-1; CDR3: CASGPTGASTDTQYF
J: TRBJ2-3; V: TRBV4-2; CDR3: CASSYGGPTDTQYF
J: TRBJ2-1; V: TRBV9; CDR3: CASSGLAGGYNEQFF
J: TRBJ2-1; V: TRBV7-8; CDR3: CASSSRDRASYNEQFF
J: TRBJ1-1; V: TRBV12-3/TRBV12-4; CDR3: CASSQGGNTEAFF
J: TRBJ2-3; V: TRBV11-2; CDR3: CASSLRRGSSGVTDTQYF
J: TRBJ1-3; V: TRBV6-5; CDR3: CASSSDTNRNTIYF
J: TRBJ1-2; V: TRBV14; CDR3: CASSQVSGTGFGYTF
J: TRBJ2-3; V: TRBV27; CDR3: CASSSRVKTGSTDTQYF
J: TRBJ2-1; V: TRBV3-1/TRBV3-2; CDR3: CASSQAQANQFF
J: TRBJ2-7; V: TRBV20-1; CDR3: CSASGFPGQVIEQYF
J: TRBJ2-5; V: TRBV4-2; CDR3: CASSQGSAGSGETQYF
J: TRBJ2-1; V: TRBV29-1; CDR3: CSVGFKQGAYNEQFF
J: TRBJ1-1; V: TRBV9; CDR3: CASSFRDRDTEAFF
J: TRBJ2-4; V: TRBV5-1; CDR3: CASRVSDGANIQYF
J: TRBJ1-1; V: TRBV4-3; CDR3: CASSQGTGWVTEAFF
J: TRBJ1-5; V: TRBV19; CDR3: CASSIHRGNQPQHF
J: TRBJ2-1; V: TRBV4-2; CDR3: CASSQGNGGAGEQFF
J: TRBJ2-3; V: TRBV7-3; CDR3: CASSPGQGHADTQYF
J: TRBJ1-2; V: TRBV28; CDR3: CASSLRAYGYTF